A selection of T cell receptor beta chains follows, all from one sample in a study of spatial heterogeneity in lung cancer. One entry per CDR3 protein results from TCRdb running MiXCR on the 5' RACE reads. Altogether 35,000 to 55,000 distinct CDR3 sequences are present, approximately 14% being singletons, with the ten largest covering 56%. The material was PBMCs, obtained at surgery. These receptors all stem from a male donor with early-stage non-small cell lung cancer. Each CDR3 is given with its conserved first and last residue. Each record gives: V gene, D gene, J gene, clone size, CDR3 protein, CDR3 DNA. A D gene is named only where the DNA matches it firmly. Size tells how often a clone was seen (once, few, many) or the class of an expanded clone, and some rows leave it out.

TRBV5-1	TRBD1	TRBJ1-2	-	CASSPLRTGDYGYTF	TGCGCCAGCAGCCCCCTTAGGACAGGGGACTATGGCTACACCTTC
TRBV5-5	TRBD1	TRBJ2-7	many	CASSLGQGAAYEQYF	TGTGCCAGCAGCCTCGGACAGGGGGCTGCCTACGAGCAGTACTTC
TRBV11-1	-	TRBJ1-1	few	CASSLAGGTEAFF	TGTGCCAGCAGCTTAGCCGGGGGAACTGAAGCTTTCTTT
TRBV6-1	-	TRBJ1-1	few	CASSEARRRLNTEAFF	TGTGCCAGCAGTGAAGCGAGGAGAAGATTGAACACTGAAGCTTTCTTT
TRBV27	-	TRBJ1-1	many	CASSWRMNTEAFF	TGTGCCAGCAGTTGGAGGATGAACACTGAAGCTTTCTTT
TRBV20-1	-	TRBJ2-5	few	CSARDQGTGGETQYF	TGCAGTGCTAGAGATCAGGGGACCGGTGGAGAGACCCAGTACTTC
TRBV2	-	TRBJ2-7	many	CASRQGTYEQYF	TGTGCCAGCAGACAGGGTACCTACGAGCAGTACTTC
TRBV4-2	TRBD2	TRBJ2-7	-	CASSDGRGGAAREQYF	TGTGCCAGCAGCGACGGGCGCGGGGGGGCCGCGAGAGAGCAGTACTTC
TRBV12-3/TRBV12-4	-	TRBJ2-4	few	CASRPAGLRNIQYF	TGTGCCAGCAGACCCGCGGGGTTGCGGAACATTCAGTACTTC
TRBV2	TRBD1	TRBJ1-1	many	CASTQGVNTEAFF	TGTGCCAGCACCCAGGGGGTGAACACTGAAGCTTTCTTT
TRBV20-1	-	TRBJ1-5	-	CSAGTGAQPQHF	TGCAGTGCCGGTACTGGGGCTCAGCCCCAGCATTTT
TRBV6-5	-	TRBJ2-7	many	CASRGYYEQYF	TGTGCCAGCAGGGGGTACTACGAGCAGTACTTC
TRBV5-4	-	TRBJ2-7	-	CASSTALSEQYF	TGTGCCAGCAGCACCGCTCTTTCCGAGCAGTACTTC
TRBV20-1	-	TRBJ1-1	-	CSASTHRAEAFF	TGCAGTGCTAGCACCCACCGGGCTGAAGCTTTCTTT
TRBV6-2/TRBV6-3	-	TRBJ2-3	few	CASSYSRESAQYF	TGTGCCAGCAGTTACTCGAGAGAAAGTGCGCAGTATTTT
TRBV15	-	TRBJ2-3	-	CATSRVGFTDTQYF	TGTGCCACCAGCAGAGTTGGGTTTACAGATACGCAGTATTTT
TRBV2	-	TRBJ2-7	-	CASSKGYEQYF	TGTGCCAGCAGTAAGGGCTACGAGCAGTACTTC
TRBV29-1	-	TRBJ1-1	few	CSVEGQLNTEAFF	TGCAGCGTTGAAGGGCAGCTGAACACTGAAGCTTTCTTT
TRBV7-2	-	TRBJ1-1	-	CASSLAVMNTEAFF	TGTGCCAGCAGCTTGGCTGTAATGAACACTGAAGCTTTCTTT